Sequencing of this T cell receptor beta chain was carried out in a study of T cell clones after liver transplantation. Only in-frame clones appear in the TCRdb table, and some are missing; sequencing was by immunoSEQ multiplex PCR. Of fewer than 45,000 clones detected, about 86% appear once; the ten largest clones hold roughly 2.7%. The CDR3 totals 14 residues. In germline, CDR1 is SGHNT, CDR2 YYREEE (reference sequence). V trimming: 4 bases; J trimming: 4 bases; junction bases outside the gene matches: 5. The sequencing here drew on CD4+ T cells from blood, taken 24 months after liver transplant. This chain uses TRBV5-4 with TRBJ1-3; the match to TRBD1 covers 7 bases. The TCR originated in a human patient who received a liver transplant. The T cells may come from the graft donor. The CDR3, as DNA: TGTGCCAGCAGCCTCCCAGGGGGAGGAAACACCATATATTTT. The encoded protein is CASSLPGGGNTIYF.